Reported below is one TCR beta chain. It has no known antigen specificity. No base qualities exist here, and no much larger clone lies one base off it. The sample is drawn from a study of shared clonotypes between healthy human individuals (dated by TCRdb to 2020 to 2022). Broadly, across the study: The cohort included a few men and a couple of women between 18 and 49 years of age. For each donor, CD4 naive and CD4 memory were each run on three plates, CD8 naive on two plates, and CD8 memory on one plate. Blood TCR repertoires of a handful of healthy adults were deeply sequenced to estimate repertoire size and the extent of clonotype sharing between individuals. Libraries were prepared and TCR repertoires were sequenced by different laboratories using diverse techniques, in order to increase sequencing depth and limit assay-specific biases. Leukapheresis yielded between about 0.85 and 10 billion PBMCs per donor. Here is what the overall study found, with its caveats: The small number of donors limited the genetic and exposure-history diversity represented. Based on pairwise subsampling, the degree of clonotype sharing among donors was expected to be affected by sequencing depth. Naive subsets generally had larger estimated clonotype richness than memory subsets did. Sampling was limited to blood, and TCR repertoires in tissue likely differ from TCR repertoires in blood. Clonotypes shared by all four sorted-subset donors showed higher generation probabilities than non-shared clonotypes. Approximately 5% of naive CD4, around 4% of naive CD8, about 2.4% of memory CD4, and around 0.4% of memory CD8 clonotypes were shared across several donors. Incomplete sequencing was indicated by rarefaction of sorted-subset datasets, despite the large sequencing depth.

V has 0 bases trimmed and J has 2 bases trimmed; junction bases matching no gene number 5. From its cysteine to its phenylalanine, the CDR3 spans 15 amino acids. The CDR3 DNA has 45 bases and is translated from base 1. CDR1 and CDR2 were assigned from the germline V gene as SGHDT and YYEEEE. TCR CDR3 regions were amplified from genomic DNA by multiplex PCR using the deep immunoSEQ assay. Genomic DNA extracted from each cell subset was distributed evenly over all wells of several immunoSEQ 96-well plates, and each plate served as one replicate. For sorted subsets, around 200 ng genomic DNA, equal to about 30,000 T cell genomes, was loaded into each replicate PCR. Purified libraries were quantified with a Qubit 3.0 fluorometer, sized on a Bioanalyzer 2100, and re-quantified with the KAPA Library Quantification kit. A separate single-read 150-cycle Illumina NextSeq 550 flow cell was used to sequence each immunoSEQ 96-well plate. Per the source publication's procedure: Because the immunoSEQ output included only junctional sequences and no quality scores, the filtering could not be the same as the filtering used for full-length reads. To assign V/J genes and CDR3, sequences were annotated against IMGT germline references using PyIR, a Python wrapper for IgBLAST v1.9. Reads were filtered out if the reads had weak V/J assignments (E-value above 1e-6), no CDR3, stop codons, out-of-frame junctions, or ambiguous translated residues. A V3J clonotype was defined by an identical inferred V gene, J gene, and CDR3 amino acid sequence. To compute the percentage overlap between repertoires, the number of shared unique clonotypes was divided by the size of the smaller repertoire. Richness of each repertoire was evaluated using RTK rarefaction, the Chao1 estimator, and Recon v2.1 estimates of unobserved clonotypes. Generation probabilities were computed with OLGA for all TCRbeta clonotypes obtained by the gDNA method from a few donors. What TCRdb holds here is the immuneACCESS table cut down to in-frame rearrangements. Part of the clones is not present; checked against another copy, under half of the missing clones reflect an unresolved V gene, and the others are unexplained. V and J calls and clone size follow that table, whereas D and trimming were derived from the DNA. The sample yields over 2 million clones; about 95% were counted once. Together, the top ten hold about 1.1% of the sample.

CD8 naive samples were obtained by positive selection for CCR7 among CD45RO-negative cells, yielding a CD45RA+CCR7+ population from which TemRA cells were excluded. Donors were healthy HIV-negative adults with no recently reported acute infections or vaccinations. Only Caucasian adults living in Nashville, Tennessee, USA were represented among the donors. After blood collection by leukapheresis, PBMCs were isolated using Ficoll-Histopaque density gradient centrifugation and then cryopreserved in the vapor phase of liquid nitrogen. Purity and quantity of every magnetically sorted T cell population were checked by analytical flow cytometry. From each sorted fraction, genomic DNA was isolated and quantified by UV absorbance on a Nanodrop 2000c.

The specimen sequenced was naive CD8+ T cells sorted from blood. The cell subset or site tag for this specimen amounts to: CD45RA+CCR7+. This TCR derives from a young man in good health. The chain is encoded by TRBV5-6 joined to TRBJ2-7; 7 of the junction bases match TRBD1. This receptor carries the CDR3 CASSLALRGPYEQYF. The DNA reads as follows: TGTGCCAGCAGCTTGGCCTTAAGGGGGCCCTACGAGCAGTACTTC.